Below are 8 T cell receptor beta chains sequenced from a single sample in a study of somatic mutations in cytotoxic T cells in rheumatoid arthritis (dated by TCRdb to between 2016 and 2019). The library was prepared using the immunoSEQ multiplex PCR assay. TCRdb holds this immuneACCESS table with in-frame rearrangements only. Some clones are missing; in checked studies, unresolved V genes explain under half, and the rest has no known cause. The sample table lists roughly 25,000 clones, over 65% of them with a count of one. Approximately 9.3% of the sample rests with the top ten. Specimen: CD8+ T cells sorted from blood. The receptors come from a woman between 18 and 29 years old in good health.

This clone was counted once. V is TRBV6-5 and J is TRBJ2-2; D may be TRBD1 (6 bases). The V end was cut by 10 bases, the J end by 2 bases, with 14 bases between. In germline, CDR1 is MNHEY, CDR2 SVGAGI. The CDR3 runs 14 residues. CDR3 sequence reads: CATAGTYNTGELFF. CDR3 nucleotide sequence: TGTGCCACCGCCGGGACATATAACACCGGGGAGCTGTTTTTT.

V and J are TRBV9 and TRBJ2-1; unclear D gene. The V end was cut by 2 bases, the J end by 5 bases, with 14 bases between. The germline gives CDR1 SGDLS, CDR2 YYNGEE. The CDR3 runs 15 residues. The CDR3 is CASSVWALSDNEQFF. CDR3 nucleotide sequence: TGTGCCAGCAGCGTTTGGGCCCTGTCCGACAATGAGCAGTTCTTC.

V and J are TRBV9 and TRBJ2-3; TRBD2 matches 9 bases. After removal of 3 bases from V and 6 bases from J, the junction contained 5 bases not matched to a gene. Looked up from germline, CDR1 is SGDLS and CDR2 is YYNGEE. The CDR3 spans 14 residues. CDR3: CASSGAGGRDTQYF. Here the CDR3 DNA reads TGTGCCAGCAGCGGAGCGGGGGGTAGGGATACGCAGTATTTT. The full variable domain, in which reference TRBV9 and TRBJ2-3 provide the parts outside the CDR3, is DSGVTQTPKHLITATGQRVTLRCSPRSGDLSVYWYQQSLDQGLQFLIQYYNGEERAKGNILERFSAQQFPDLHSELNLSSLELGDSALYFCASSGAGGRDTQYFGPGTRLTVL.

This rearrangement joins TRBV7-8 to TRBJ1-1; D gene ambiguous. Looked up from germline, CDR1 is SGHVS and CDR2 is FQNEAQ. The CDR3 extends over 13 amino acids. V lost 1 base to trimming and J lost 8 bases, with 11 bases between them. The CDR3 sequence: CASSLGGIPEAFF. CDR3 in DNA: TGTGCCAGCAGCTTAGGCGGCATACCGGAAGCTTTCTTT.

The chain recombines TRBV21-1 with TRBJ1-2. TRBV21-1 counts as a pseudogene. There are 15 residues in the CDR3. The CDR3 coding sequence is TGTGCCACTGGAATTTTAACCTGTCCTAAATATGGCTACACCTTC. Amino acid sequence: CATGILTCPKYGYTF.

This clone is a singleton in its sample. The CDR3 region has the DNA TGTGCCAGCAGCTCGACGGAGGTCGGCGAGCAGTACGTC. It yields the protein CASSSTEVGEQYV. V and J are TRBV7-9 and TRBJ2-7; maybe TRBD2 (5 bases). V dropped 4 bases and J dropped 6 bases, with 13 bases sitting between them. CDR1 is SEHNR, CDR2 FQNEAQ, per germline (reference sequence). This CDR3 comprises 13 residues.

The chain uses TRBV4-1 and TRBJ2-5; 8 positions agree with TRBD2. This CDR3 contains 16 residues. V lost 1 base and J lost 5; bases outside the gene matches: 9. Germline V gene sequence: CDR1 MGHRA, CDR2 YSYEKL. Written as DNA, the CDR3 is TGCGCCAGCAGCCAAGTGCTAGGACTAGCAGGGGAGACCCAGTACTTC. Translating it yields CASSQVLGLAGETQYF.

J is TRBJ2-3 and V is TRBV19; tentatively, D is TRBD2 (6 bases). Germline V gene data show CDR1 as LNHDA and CDR2 as SQIVND (reference sequence). The CDR3 has 14 amino acids. Deletions cut 7 bases from V and 9 bases from J, with 20 bases between. CDR3 DNA sequence: TGTGCCAGTACCCTTAACCCGGGGGTGCTAACGCAGTATTTT. This translates into CASTLNPGVLTQYF.